The 13 T cell receptor beta chains given below trace back to one sample, sequenced in a study of T cell repertoires in aging, cancer and after chemotherapy. TRB rearrangements spanning V, D and J were amplified using mixed TRB-A/B primers. Each CDR3 protein is one row after TCRdb ran MiXCR on the multiplex PCR reads. The data show about 21,000 distinct CDR3 sequences, roughly 37% seen once. Peripheral blood genomic DNA, not sorted cells or RNA, was the template. Source material: blood. The source is a human donor with a solid tumor.

By frequency in the sample, this clonotype is medium-sized (0.01 to 0.1%). CDR3 protein: CASSAIGVSSYNEQFF. CDR3 DNA: TGTGCCAGTAGCGCGATCGGCGTGAGCTCCTACAATGAGCAGTTCTTC. The chain has TRBV19 and TRBJ2-1, with D unclear. V was cut by 6 bases and J by 0 bases, with 15 bases left in between. The CDR3 is 16 residues long. From germline, CDR1 is LNHDA and CDR2 SQIVND (reference sequence). Filled out from reference TRBV19 and TRBJ2-1, the complete variable domain reads DGGITQSPKYLFRKEGQNVTLSCEQNLNHDAMYWYRQDPGQGLRLIYYSQIVNDFQKGDIAEGYSVSREKKESFPLTVTSAQKNPTAFYLCASSAIGVSSYNEQFFGPGTRLTVL.

This clonotype was seen a handful of times. V is TRBV19 and J is TRBJ1-5, with 9 nucleotides matching TRBD1. V shed 5 bases, J shed 7 bases, and the junction held 15 bases outside the gene matches. CDR3 size: 17 residues. CDR1 is LNHDA, CDR2 SQIVND, per germline (reference sequence). DNA for the CDR3: TGTGCCAGTAGTGCCCTATACCGGACAGGGGAGGTCCAGCCCCAGCATTTT. It encodes CASSALYRTGEVQPQHF.

This rearrangement joins TRBV6-5 to TRBJ1-6; D is ambiguous. The length of the CDR3 is 17 residues. The V gene's germline CDR1 is MNHEY and CDR2 SVGAGI. Between the trimmed V and J ends, which lost 6 bases and 0 bases, there was a span of 15 bases. The CDR3 region is CASSKDTYSSYNSPLHF. The CDR3 coding sequence is TGTGCCAGCAGCAAAGACACGTACAGCTCCTATAATTCACCCCTCCACTTT.

This clonotype is medium-sized in the sample. The genes are TRBV29-1 and TRBJ2-5; D is perhaps TRBD1 (6 bases). Germline V gives CDR1 SQVTM, CDR2 ANQGSEA. This CDR3 is 12 amino acids long. Trimming pared 5 bases from V and 2 bases from J, leaving 9 bases between. CDR3 nucleotides: TGCAGCGTTCAGGGGCGACAAGAGACCCAGTACTTC. Amino acids: CSVQGRQETQYF.

The chain carries TRBV15 and TRBJ2-7, with D possibly TRBD1 on 5 matching bases. In germline, CDR1 is LNHNV, CDR2 YYDKDF (reference sequence). CDR3 size: 13 residues. Trimming left V 1 base short and J 5 bases short, with 9 bases between. CDR3 sequence: CATSRVLGDEQYF. The CDR3 region has the DNA TGTGCCACCAGCAGAGTCCTAGGGGACGAGCAGTACTTC.

The chain links TRBV20-1 to TRBJ2-2; D might be TRBD1 (5 bases). Trimming took off 0 bases at V and 3 bases at J, with 11 bases between the two ends. The CDR3 consists of 15 residues. CDR1 is DFQATT and CDR2 is SNEGSKA in the germline V gene (reference sequence). CDR3 sequence (DNA): TGCAGTGCTAGAGATGCCCCCAGGGACACCGGGGAGCTGTTTTTT. The encoded protein is CSARDAPRDTGELFF.

This clonotype was seen a handful of times. V gene TRBV15 combines with J gene TRBJ2-1; 7 nucleotides line up with TRBD2. The CDR3 totals 17 residues. With 0 bases clipped from V and 5 bases from J, the junction kept 10 bases outside the gene matches. From germline, CDR1 is LNHNV and CDR2 YYDKDF (reference sequence). This CDR3 reads CATSRDPLGGRDNEQFF. DNA for the CDR3: TGTGCCACCAGCAGAGATCCCCTCGGGGGGAGGGACAATGAGCAGTTCTTC.

Judged by abundance, this clonotype is medium-sized. The chain uses TRBV19 and TRBJ2-6, with TRBD2 as a possible D gene (6 bases). From germline, CDR1 is LNHDA and CDR2 SQIVND (reference sequence). The CDR3 spans 16 residues. Between the trimmed V and J ends, which lost 7 bases and 0 bases, there was a span of 13 bases. The CDR3 loop is CASTLDGGSGANVLTF. In DNA, the CDR3 is TGTGCCAGTACCCTCGACGGGGGCTCTGGGGCCAACGTCCTGACTTTC.

About this clonotype itself: Germline and junction disagree at one end, which may indicate a read error. The chain combines TRBV4-3 with TRBJ2-3; 7 bases line up with TRBD2. The CDR3 consists of 14 residues. CDR1 is LGHNA and CDR2 is YSLEER in the germline V gene. As DNA, the CDR3 is TGTGCCAGCAGCCAAGGACTAGACACAGATACGCAGTATTTT. This encodes CASSQGLDTDTQYF.

V and J are TRBV6-1 and TRBJ2-2, with D perhaps matching TRBD2 (6 bases). The germline CDR1 and CDR2 sequences are MNHNS and SASEGT. This CDR3 is built from 16 residues. Trimming took off 0 bases at V and 5 bases at J, with 13 bases between the two ends. The chain's CDR3 is CASSEALVRGTGELFF. The CDR3 nucleotides read TGTGCCAGCAGTGAAGCATTGGTCCGGGGGACCGGGGAGCTGTTTTTT.

This clonotype occurred a few times. The V and J genes are TRBV5-4 and TRBJ2-1; a possible D gene is TRBD2 (6 bases). Looked up from germline, CDR1 is SGHNT and CDR2 is YYREEE (reference sequence). Trimming shortened V by 0 bases and J by 6 bases, and 13 bases separated the two germline ends. The CDR3 is 15 amino acids. The CDR3 sequence is CASSLEWEVFNEQFF. DNA for the CDR3: TGTGCCAGCAGCTTGGAGTGGGAGGTCTTCAATGAGCAGTTCTTC.

The chain has TRBV18 and TRBJ1-6; D might be TRBD1 (5 bases). The germline CDR1 and CDR2 sequences are KGHSH and LQKENI. V lost 3 bases and J lost 2, with 17 bases in between. The CDR3 runs to 18 residues. The CDR3: CASSPSGQPKAYNSPLHF. CDR3 sequence (DNA): TGTGCCAGCTCACCTTCCGGACAACCAAAGGCCTATAATTCACCCCTCCACTTT.

Regarding this clonotype: One end of the junction is discordant with germline, which a read error may explain. V gene TRBV13 combines with J gene TRBJ2-5, with D perhaps TRBD1 (6 bases). The CDR3 sequence is 14 residues long. The V gene's germline CDR1 is PRHDT and CDR2 FYEKMQ (reference sequence). DNA for the CDR3: TGTGCCAGCAGCTACCGAGAGGGGGAAGAGACCCCGTACTTC. Its protein product is CASSYREGEETPYF.